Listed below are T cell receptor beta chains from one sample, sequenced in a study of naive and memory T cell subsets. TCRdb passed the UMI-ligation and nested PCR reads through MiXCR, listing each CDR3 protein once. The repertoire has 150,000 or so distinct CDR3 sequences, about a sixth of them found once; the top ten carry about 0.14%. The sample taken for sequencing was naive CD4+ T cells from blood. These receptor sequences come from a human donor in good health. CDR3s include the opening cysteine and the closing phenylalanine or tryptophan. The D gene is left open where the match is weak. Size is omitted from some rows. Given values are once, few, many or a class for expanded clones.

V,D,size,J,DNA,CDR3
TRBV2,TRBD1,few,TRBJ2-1,TGTGCCAGCAGACGACAGGGTATGAATGAGCAGTTCTTC,CASRRQGMNEQFF
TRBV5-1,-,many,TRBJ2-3,TGCGCCAGCAGCTCTGCGACACGGAGTAGTACAGATACGCAGTATTTT,CASSSATRSSTDTQYF
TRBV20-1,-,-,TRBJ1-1,TGCAGTGCTAGGGTTTTGACCGGGACCCCGAACACTGAAGCTTTCTTT,CSARVLTGTPNTEAFF
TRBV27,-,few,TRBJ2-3,TGTGCCAGCAGTCCCGGCCCCCGGGGGCGCACAGATACGCAGTATTTT,CASSPGPRGRTDTQYF
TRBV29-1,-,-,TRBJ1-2,TGCAGCGTCGAGCGAACAGCCGACTATGGCTACACCTTC,CSVERTADYGYTF
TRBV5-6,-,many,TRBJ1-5,TGTGCCAGCAGCCGGGCGACGATTGTTTCTCAGCCCCAGCATTTT,CASSRATIVSQPQHF
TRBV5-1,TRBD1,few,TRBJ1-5,TGCGCCAGCAGCTTACAGGGGAATCAGCCCCAGCATTTT,CASSLQGNQPQHF
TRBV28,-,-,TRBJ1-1,TGTGCCAGCAGCTACTCTTCTCGGCGCGTTGAAGCTTTCTTT,CASSYSSRRVEAFF
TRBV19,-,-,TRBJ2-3,TGTGCCAGTACCCCATCTAAGGCCCGCACAGATACGCAGTATTTT,CASTPSKARTDTQYF
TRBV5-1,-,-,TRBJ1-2,TGCGCCAGCAGCTCTCCGGGACAAGGTTTCGACGGCTACACCTTC,CASSSPGQGFDGYTF
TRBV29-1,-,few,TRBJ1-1,TGCAGCGCCGAGAACACTGAAGCTTTCTTT,CSAENTEAFF
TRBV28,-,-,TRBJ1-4,TGTGCCAGCAGTTTTTCTCCGCCGGGACCGCGTAATGAAAAACTGTTTTTT,CASSFSPPGPRNEKLFF
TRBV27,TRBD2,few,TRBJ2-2,TGTGCCAGCAGCCTATCTCTAGGGACTAGCGAGTTACGGGCCGGGGAGCTGTTTTTT,CASSLSLGTSELRAGELFF
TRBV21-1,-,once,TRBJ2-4,TGTGCCAGCAGCAAGTTAATACGGGTTGGCTCACCGGGCATTCAGTACTTC,CASSKLIRVGSPGIQYF
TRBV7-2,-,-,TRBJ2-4,TGTGCCAGCAGCTTAGGGCAGCTCATAGCCAAAAACATTCAGTACTTC,CASSLGQLIAKNIQYF
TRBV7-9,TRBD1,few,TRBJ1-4,TGTGCCAGCAGCTTATGGGGACAGGGACGTAATGAAAAACTGTTTTTT,CASSLWGQGRNEKLFF
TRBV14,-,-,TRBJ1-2,TGTGCCAGCGGCGCTTCGTCTTTCTCCTATGGCTACACCTTC,CASGASSFSYGYTF
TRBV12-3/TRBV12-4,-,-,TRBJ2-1,TGTGCCAGCAGTTTAGACAGGGCTTTGCAGTTCTTC,CASSLDRALQFF
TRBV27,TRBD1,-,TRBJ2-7,TGTGCCAGCAGGGGGACAGCCAGATCCTACGAGCAGTACTTC,CASRGTARSYEQYF
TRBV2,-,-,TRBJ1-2,TGTGCCAGCAGCCGGACGGATGGCTACACCTTC,CASSRTDGYTF
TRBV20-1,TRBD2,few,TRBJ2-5,TGCAGTGCGGCGGAAGGACTAGCGCGCAAGACCCAGTACTTC,CSAAEGLARKTQYF
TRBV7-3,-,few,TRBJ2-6,TGTGCCAGCAGCTGGGACGGATCATTAGAGGCCAACGTCCTGACTTTC,CASSWDGSLEANVLTF
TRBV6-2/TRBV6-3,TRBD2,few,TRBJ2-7,TGTGCCAGCAGCCGACCGGGACTAGCTGGAGAGCAGTACTTC,CASSRPGLAGEQYF
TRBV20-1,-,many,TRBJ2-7,TGCAGTGCTACCGGGGAGCTCAGGTCCTACGAGCAGTACTTC,CSATGELRSYEQYF
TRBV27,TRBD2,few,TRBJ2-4,TGTGCCAGCAGTCTTAGCGGGGCCCTAGCCAAAAACATTCAGTACTTC,CASSLSGALAKNIQYF
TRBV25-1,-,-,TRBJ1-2,TGTGCCAGCAGTGAGGGGAACTATGGCTACACCTTC,CASSEGNYGYTF
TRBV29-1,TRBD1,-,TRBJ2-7,TGCAGCGTTGGCGGAACGACAGGGGGCTTTTCCTACGAGCAGTACTTC,CSVGGTTGGFSYEQYF
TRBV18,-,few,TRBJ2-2,TGTGCCAGCTCATCCTACACCGGGGAGCTGTTTTTT,CASSSYTGELFF
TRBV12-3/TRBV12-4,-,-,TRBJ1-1,TGTGCCAGCAGTATCCCCGGAGGGGGGGCTAGCCCTGAAGCTTTCTTT,CASSIPGGGASPEAFF
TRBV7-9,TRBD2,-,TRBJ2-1,TGTGCCAGCAGCTTAAAAGTCGGAACTAGCGGTGCAGTCTACAATGAGCAGTTCTTC,CASSLKVGTSGAVYNEQFF
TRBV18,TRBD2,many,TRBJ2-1,TGTGCCAGCTCAGCAGCGGGAGGCTCCCATGAGCAGTTCTTC,CASSAAGGSHEQFF
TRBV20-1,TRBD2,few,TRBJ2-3,TGCAGTGCCCCGAGACTAGCGGAGGAAGTACCGGATACGCAGTATTTT,CSAPRLAEEVPDTQYF
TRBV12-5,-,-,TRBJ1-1,TGTGCTAGTGGCGGTACAGGTATGGACACTGAAGCTTTCTTT,CASGGTGMDTEAFF
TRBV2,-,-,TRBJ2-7,TGTGCCAGCAGTAAAGGGAGGGGGGACAGAACCTACGAGCAGTACTTC,CASSKGRGDRTYEQYF
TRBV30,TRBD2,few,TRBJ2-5,TGTGCCTGGGCACCGGGACTAGCGGGAGGAGAGACCCAGTACTTC,CAWAPGLAGGETQYF
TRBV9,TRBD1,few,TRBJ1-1,TGTGCCAGCAGCCCAAAGATGACAGGGCAAGGGGCTGAAGCTTTCTTT,CASSPKMTGQGAEAFF
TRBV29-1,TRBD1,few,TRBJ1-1,TGCAGCGTTCAACGGACAGGCGGAACTGAAGCTTTCTTT,CSVQRTGGTEAFF
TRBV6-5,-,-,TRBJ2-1,TGTGCCAGCAGTTATTACGGGGAGAGCTCCTACAATGAGCAGTTCTTC,CASSYYGESSYNEQFF
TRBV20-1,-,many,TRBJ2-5,TGCAGTGCTAGGCAGGGAAGGGTAGAGACCCAGTACTTC,CSARQGRVETQYF
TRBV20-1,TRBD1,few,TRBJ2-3,TGCAGTGCAACCGGGACAGCAGATACGCAGTATTTT,CSATGTADTQYF
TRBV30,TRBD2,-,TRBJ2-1,TGTGCCTGGAGCACACTAGCGGGATTGGGTGAGCAGTTCTTC,CAWSTLAGLGEQFF
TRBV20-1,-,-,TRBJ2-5,TGCAGTGCTCTCAGGGGAGAGGAGACCCAGTACTTC,CSALRGEETQYF
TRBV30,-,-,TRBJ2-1,TGTGCCTGGAGTGTAGGGCTAGGCGCAGGTGGTGAGCAGTTCTTC,CAWSVGLGAGGEQFF